Listed below are T cell receptor beta chains from one sample, sequenced in a study of shared clonotypes between healthy human individuals. The protocol was immunoSEQ multiplex PCR, while the TCRdb copy is restricted to in-frame clones and leaves out a portion. The top ten hold roughly 1% of the sample, which has about 2 million clones, about 94% seen once. The specimen sequenced was naive CD8+ T cells sorted from blood. These receptors originate from a man between 18 and 35 years old in good health. CDR3s include the opening cysteine and the closing phenylalanine or tryptophan. The order of the fields is clone size, V gene, J gene, D gene, CDR3 DNA, CDR3 protein. The D gene is left open where the match is weak. Where a row states a size, it is once, few, many or the class of an expanded clone; other rows omit it.

-,TRBV7-6,TRBJ2-1,-,TGTGCCAGCAGCTTACACCTTGAGAGCTCCTACAATGAGCAGTTCTTC,CASSLHLESSYNEQFF
-,TRBV19,TRBJ2-7,TRBD1,TGTGCCAGTAGTACGATCGGGACAGGGGGATCTTACGAGCAGTACTTC,CASSTIGTGGSYEQYF
once,TRBV5-1,TRBJ2-1,-,TGCGCCAGCAGGGCCGAACAGGGTGAGCAGTTCTTC,CASRAEQGEQFF
once,TRBV9,TRBJ2-6,TRBD1,TGTGCCAGCAGCGACTCCCGGGACAGGGGCCCCCCTGGGGCCAACGTCCTGACTTTC,CASSDSRDRGPPGANVLTF
-,TRBV6-5,TRBJ1-1,TRBD1,TGTGCCAGCAGTTACTTCGGGACAGGGAAAGATGAAGCTTTCTTT,CASSYFGTGKDEAFF
once,TRBV11-2,TRBJ2-7,-,TGTGCCAGCAGCTACTCGACTGGTTCCTACGAGCAGTACTTC,CASSYSTGSYEQYF
-,TRBV27,TRBJ2-3,-,TGTGCCAGCAGTTGGGCAGCATCTTATACGCAGTATTTT,CASSWAASYTQYF
-,TRBV14,TRBJ2-3,-,TGTGCCAGCAGCCAAGTAAACAGTCGCACAGATACGCAGTATTTT,CASSQVNSRTDTQYF
-,TRBV27,TRBJ2-3,TRBD2,TGTGCCAGCAGTTTAAAAGGACTAGCGGGAGAGGCAGATACGCAGTATTTT,CASSLKGLAGEADTQYF
-,TRBV10-1,TRBJ2-3,-,TGCGCCAGCAGTGAGTCGTTAGGGGGGACCAGCCTGGATACGCAGTATTTT,CASSESLGGTSLDTQYF
-,TRBV29-1,TRBJ1-2,-,TGCAGCGTTGAGGGACGCCAGGACGACTATGGCTACACCTTC,CSVEGRQDDYGYTF
once,TRBV29-1,TRBJ2-7,-,TGCAGCGTTGAGGTTTTGGCGGGGAACTCCTACGAGCAGTACTTC,CSVEVLAGNSYEQYF
-,TRBV19,TRBJ2-1,TRBD1,TGTGCCAGTAGTATACGGGACAGGGACCCCAATGAGCAGTTCTTC,CASSIRDRDPNEQFF
-,TRBV11-2,TRBJ2-7,-,TGTGCCAGCAGCTACCAGGGGAATCCCTCCTACGAGCAGTACTTC,CASSYQGNPSYEQYF
-,TRBV7-2,TRBJ2-3,-,TGTGCCAGCAGCTCTCGAGGAGGGAGCACAGATACGCAGTATTTT,CASSSRGGSTDTQYF
-,TRBV5-6,TRBJ2-7,-,TGTGCCAGCAGCTGGCAGGGCGTAAACGAGCAGTACTTC,CASSWQGVNEQYF
-,TRBV9,TRBJ2-1,TRBD2,TGTGCCAGCAGCGTAGGGGCTAGCGGGTCGAATGAGCAGTTCTTC,CASSVGASGSNEQFF
-,TRBV5-1,TRBJ1-4,-,TGCGCCAGCAGCTTGACCCGGGGAACTAATGAAAAACTGTTTTTT,CASSLTRGTNEKLFF
-,TRBV7-9,TRBJ2-3,TRBD2,TGTGCCAGCAGCGGTCTGGGGACTAGCGGACTCACAGATACGCAGTATTTT,CASSGLGTSGLTDTQYF
-,TRBV4-3,TRBJ2-7,-,TGCGCCAGCAGCCAAGAGGCGGCGGGCGTCTACGAGCAGTACTTC,CASSQEAAGVYEQYF
-,TRBV27,TRBJ2-7,-,TGTGCCAGCAGTATAGGGGGGACCTACGAGCAGTACTTC,CASSIGGTYEQYF
-,TRBV7-2,TRBJ2-3,TRBD2,TGTGCCAGCAGCTTCTGGCGGGAGTCGACAGATACGCAGTATTTT,CASSFWRESTDTQYF
-,TRBV4-3,TRBJ1-2,-,TGCGCCAGCAGCCAAGAGGGGGGCCCCTATGGCTACACCTTC,CASSQEGGPYGYTF
-,TRBV5-1,TRBJ2-7,TRBD2,TGCGCCAGCAGCTTAGCGGGAGGGGCTGAGCAGTACTTC,CASSLAGGAEQYF
-,TRBV6-5,TRBJ1-2,-,TGTGCCAGCAGTTACTCGGCGGGCTATGGCTACACCTTC,CASSYSAGYGYTF
-,TRBV5-4,TRBJ2-7,TRBD2,TGTGCCAGCAGCCCGGGGGGCGAGCAGTACTTC,CASSPGGEQYF
-,TRBV6-6,TRBJ1-2,-,TGTGCCAGCAGTTACCCCTTGGAAAGGAAAAACTATGGCTACACCTTC,CASSYPLERKNYGYTF
once,TRBV9,TRBJ2-2,TRBD1,TGTGCCAGCAGTCCAAAGGCAGGGGGAACCGGGGAGCTGTTTTTT,CASSPKAGGTGELFF
-,TRBV19,TRBJ2-1,TRBD2,TGTGCCAGTAGCCCCAAGAGCGGGGGGGTTGATGAGCAGTTCTTC,CASSPKSGGVDEQFF
-,TRBV4-1,TRBJ2-7,-,TGCGCCAGCAGCCAGCGCTCAGACGCCTACGAGCAGTACTTC,CASSQRSDAYEQYF
-,TRBV11-2,TRBJ2-5,-,TGTGCCAGCAGCCCGTCGGGAGAGGCCGGAGAGACCCAGTACTTC,CASSPSGEAGETQYF
-,TRBV4-3,TRBJ2-1,-,TGCGCCAGCAGCCAAGGGGGCGGGGACTACAATGAGCAGTTCTTC,CASSQGGGDYNEQFF
-,TRBV9,TRBJ2-7,TRBD2,TGTGCCAGCAGCGTCTTGTCTAGCGGGAGTTTCGACGAGCAGTACTTC,CASSVLSSGSFDEQYF
-,TRBV27,TRBJ2-7,-,TGTGCCAGCAGTCCCTCGACTCTAGCGCACTACGAGCAGTACTTC,CASSPSTLAHYEQYF
-,TRBV7-9,TRBJ2-7,-,TGTGCCAGCAGCTCCTACTACGGCGAGCAGTACTTC,CASSSYYGEQYF
-,TRBV28,TRBJ1-2,-,TGTGCCAGCAGTCTGGACGGAGACTATGGCTACACCTTC,CASSLDGDYGYTF
-,TRBV4-1,TRBJ2-7,TRBD2,TGCGCCAGCAGCCCCACTCCCGGGACTAGCTACTACGAGCAGTACTTC,CASSPTPGTSYYEQYF
-,TRBV28,TRBJ2-2,-,TGTGCCAGCAGTTTCAGCACCGGGGAGCTGTTTTTT,CASSFSTGELFF
-,TRBV15,TRBJ1-2,-,TGTGCCACCAGCAGAGACACAGACGATAGTTATGGCTACACCTTC,CATSRDTDDSYGYTF
-,TRBV5-6,TRBJ2-3,-,TGTGCCAGCAGCTTGGAGGTTGGTATAGATACGCAGTATTTT,CASSLEVGIDTQYF
-,TRBV27,TRBJ1-2,-,TGTGCCAGCAGTTCCCTAGGTGAGGTCTCGATCGGCTACACCTTC,CASSSLGEVSIGYTF
-,TRBV6-1,TRBJ1-2,-,TGTGCCAGCAGGAAGCTACAGGTGTCCAACTATGGCTACACCTTC,CASRKLQVSNYGYTF